The clone carrying this TCR beta chain came up a few times. Its antigen is still unknown. This entry is derived from a study of cytomegalovirus exposure and HLA in healthy donors. Overall study results and limits: Based on reports, TCR beta sequences accurately predicted HLA-A and HLA-B alleles for most subjects.

The primer mix had 60 Vbeta and 13 Jbeta primers. Assay used: immunoSEQ multiplex PCR; TCRdb lists only in-frame clones, some missing. The table lists around 160,000 clones, about two thirds of them singletons, with roughly 4.1% in the top ten. The CDR3 is 16 amino acids. The J segment lost 4 bases and the V segment lost 4 bases, leaving 11 bases of the junction unmatched. Germline loops: CDR1 SGHNT, CDR2 YYREEE (reference sequence). The V and J genes are TRBV5-4 and TRBJ2-7, with TRBD2 matching over 10 bases. The sample taken for sequencing was PBMCs. This clonotype was obtained from a young woman in good health and CMV-seropositive. CDR3 sequence (DNA): TGTGCCAGCAGCCGGGGAGGGGCTAGCGGGGGATACGAGCAGTACTTC. Encoded protein: CASSRGGASGGYEQYF.